The next 5 T cell receptor beta chains were all read from a single sample in a study of T cell changes during pregnancy in multiple sclerosis. Profiled with immunoSEQ multiplex PCR; TCRdb holds only in-frame clones, not every one. Of 70,000 to 80,000 clones listed, just under 95% are singletons. Sequencing was performed on peripheral blood, taken in the first trimester of pregnancy. The receptor source for this set is a female donor with multiple sclerosis, enrolled in a pregnancy study.

The chain recombines TRBV6-1 with TRBJ2-1; 10 bases fit TRBD1. Trimming removed 5 bases from V and 3 bases from J; junction bases left unmatched: 4. Germline CDR1 and CDR2: MNHNS and SASEGT. CDR3 length equals 15 residues. The CDR3 spells CASSSGQGDYNEQFF. CDR3 nucleotides: TGTGCCAGCAGTTCTGGACAGGGGGACTACAATGAGCAGTTCTTC.

The chain links TRBV4-2 to TRBJ1-2; weak D call: TRBD1 (6 bases). Germline values: CDR1 LGHNA, CDR2 YNFKEQ. Trimming took off 1 base at V and 5 bases at J, with 20 bases between the two ends. The CDR3 contains 17 residues. The CDR3 DNA follows: TGTGCCAGCAGCCAAGCTCTTGGTGGGGGGGCCCAATATGGCTACACCTTC. Translated, it gives CASSQALGGGAQYGYTF.

The rearrangement uses TRBV2 and TRBJ2-1; no clear D. The CDR3 runs 15 residues. Trimming left V 6 bases short and J 3 bases short, with 15 bases between. Germline V CDR1 and CDR2: SNHLY, FYNNEI. The CDR3 spells CASSRHQALYNEQFF. The CDR3 region has the DNA TGTGCCAGCAGCCGACATCAGGCGCTCTACAATGAGCAGTTCTTC.

V is TRBV11-2 and J is TRBJ2-3; tentative D call: TRBD1 (6 bases). V gave up 4 bases and J gave up 0 bases, with 14 bases separating them. The germline V gene has CDR1 SGHAT and CDR2 FQNNGV. The CDR3 runs to 16 residues. The CDR3 DNA reads as TGTGCCAGCAGCTCCGGACAGCCTAAGAGCACAGATACGCAGTATTTT. It yields the protein CASSSGQPKSTDTQYF.

The rearrangement links TRBV18 to TRBJ1-5, with 8 bases aligning to TRBD1. Germline trimming cut 2 bases from V and 0 bases from J; bases unmatched to any gene: 3. The CDR3 consists of 16 residues. Looked up from germline, CDR1 is KGHSH and CDR2 is LQKENI. DNA for the CDR3: TGTGCCAGCTCACCAGGACAGGGTAATAGCAATCAGCCCCAGCATTTT. This gives the protein CASSPGQGNSNQPQHF.